This T cell receptor (beta chain) stems from a study of control samples from healthy donors and cancer patients. The table came from immunoSEQ multiplex PCR; TCRdb's copy has only in-frame clones and leaves some out. In the table there are 75,000 to 95,000 clones, roughly 93% of which are singletons. This CDR3 is 16 amino acids long. Trimming cost V 1 base and J 4 bases, with 13 bases left between them. Germline assignment: CDR1 LNHNV and CDR2 YYDKDF (reference sequence). The sequencing input was blood. The clonotype was recovered from a woman aged 25 to 39 in good health. The chain couples TRBV15 to TRBJ1-4, with D possibly TRBD1 on 6 matching bases. CDR3 nucleotide sequence: TGTGCCACCAGCAGAGGACGGACAGCTCTTAATGAAAAACTGTTTTTT. Protein product: CATSRGRTALNEKLFF.